The rows below give T cell receptor beta chains drawn from one sample of a study of T cell changes during pregnancy in multiple sclerosis. Here immunoSEQ multiplex PCR was the method, and the copy in TCRdb shows in-frame clones only, minus some. The repertoire holds fewer than 45,000 clones, with 90% as singletons. The source material was CD8+ T cells from peripheral blood mononuclear cells, sampled in the first trimester of pregnancy. The receptors shown here come from a female donor with multiple sclerosis, enrolled in a pregnancy study. Each CDR3 is given with its conserved first and last residue. Each record gives: clone size, J gene, D gene, V gene, CDR3 protein, CDR3 DNA. A D gene is named only where the DNA matches it firmly. Only part of the rows carry a size: once, few, many, or a class if the clone is expanded.

>.|TRBJ2-3|TRBD1|TRBV27
CASSGARGPSTDTQYF
TGTGCCAGCAGTGGGGCCAGGGGGCCTAGTACAGATACGCAGTATTTT
>.|TRBJ2-5|TRBD2|TRBV7-9
CASRPGTSGGALETQYF
TGTGCCAGCAGACCAGGGACTAGCGGGGGGGCCCTTGAGACCCAGTACTTC
>.|TRBJ1-6|.|TRBV14
CASTSDSPLHF
TGTGCCAGCACCTCGGATTCACCCCTCCACTTT
>.|TRBJ1-4|.|TRBV29-1
CSVDSSATNEKLFF
TGCAGCGTTGATAGTAGTGCAACTAATGAAAAACTGTTTTTT
>.|TRBJ2-7|.|TRBV7-9
CASSGGTHYEQYF
TGTGCCAGCAGCGGGGGGACCCACTACGAGCAGTACTTC
>.|TRBJ1-5|.|TRBV7-9
CASSLEHSNQPQHF
TGTGCCAGCAGCTTAGAACATAGCAATCAGCCCCAGCATTTT
>.|TRBJ1-5|.|TRBV9
CASSARPTANQPQHF
TGTGCCAGCAGCGCTAGGCCGACGGCCAATCAGCCCCAGCATTTT
>.|TRBJ1-3|.|TRBV7-6
CASSSIGGGNTIYF
TGTGCCAGCAGCTCAATTGGGGGGGGAAACACCATATATTTT
>.|TRBJ1-2|TRBD1|TRBV27
CASSNDRQGSSGYTF
TGTGCCAGCAGTAACGACCGACAGGGATCATCCGGCTACACCTTC
>.|TRBJ2-7|.|TRBV10-3
CATLGVNRALGEQYF
TGTGCCACTCTCGGGGTGAACAGGGCCCTCGGCGAGCAGTACTTC
>.|TRBJ2-7|TRBD1|TRBV7-6
CASSPGQGPYEQYF
TGTGCCAGCAGCCCAGGACAGGGTCCTTACGAGCAGTACTTC
>once|TRBJ2-1|.|TRBV30
CAWSTAVGRNNEQFF
TGTGCCTGGAGTACCGCGGTGGGTCGGAACAATGAGCAGTTCTTC
>.|TRBJ2-7|.|TRBV4-3
CASSQDEAGSNEQYF
TGCGCCAGCAGCCAAGATGAGGCGGGGTCTAACGAGCAGTACTTC
>.|TRBJ1-5|.|TRBV6-6
CASSPGQPQHF
TGTGCCAGCAGCCCCGGTCAGCCCCAGCATTTT
>.|TRBJ2-1|TRBD2|TRBV11-2
CASSDYEREHYNEQFF
TGTGCCAGCAGCGACTATGAGCGGGAGCACTACAATGAGCAGTTCTTC
>.|TRBJ2-3|TRBD2|TRBV7-7
CASSRLAGDTDTQYF
TGTGCCAGCAGCCGTCTAGCGGGAGACACAGATACGCAGTATTTT
>.|TRBJ2-2|TRBD1|TRBV7-9
CASSRGDRRGDTGELFF
TGTGCCAGCAGCCGCGGGGACAGGAGGGGGGACACCGGGGAGCTGTTTTTT
>.|TRBJ2-1|.|TRBV5-6
CASSWGVGSYNEQFF
TGTGCCAGCAGCTGGGGGGTAGGCTCCTACAATGAGCAGTTCTTC
>.|TRBJ2-1|.|TRBV27
CASSLVSGPFHEQFF
TGTGCCAGCAGTTTAGTAAGCGGACCCTTCCATGAGCAGTTCTTC
>.|TRBJ1-2|.|TRBV27
CASSLLPRGGHGYTF
TGTGCCAGCAGTTTATTACCCAGAGGAGGGCACGGCTACACCTTC
>.|TRBJ2-2|.|TRBV5-8
CASSLGQVNTGELFF
TGTGCCAGCAGCTTGGGACAGGTGAACACCGGGGAGCTGTTTTTT
>.|TRBJ2-1|.|TRBV7-9
CASSFGSSYNEQFF
TGTGCCAGCAGCTTTGGTAGCTCCTACAATGAGCAGTTCTTC
>once|TRBJ1-5|TRBD1|TRBV7-2
CASSIRTGEGSNQPQHF
TGTGCCAGCAGCATTCGGACAGGGGAGGGAAGCAATCAGCCCCAGCATTTT
>.|TRBJ1-1|.|TRBV19
CASSISKREAFF
TGTGCCAGTAGTATATCGAAACGGGAAGCTTTCTTT
>.|TRBJ2-1|.|TRBV5-4
CASSVGIPNEQFF
TGTGCCAGCAGCGTCGGGATTCCCAATGAGCAGTTCTTC
>.|TRBJ1-2|TRBD1|TRBV5-8
CASSSQGVHGYTF
TGTGCCAGCAGCTCACAGGGGGTCCATGGCTACACCTTC
>.|TRBJ2-4|TRBD2|TRBV5-6
CASSYLLAGGLAKNIQYF
TGTGCCAGCAGCTACCTACTAGCGGGGGGTCTAGCCAAAAACATTCAGTACTTC
>.|TRBJ2-7|TRBD1|TRBV28
CASSFHDYLQGAKGEQYF
TGTGCCAGCAGTTTCCACGATTATTTACAGGGGGCAAAGGGCGAGCAGTACTTC
>once|TRBJ1-1|.|TRBV6-5
CASSYSRTVNTEAFF
TGTGCCAGCAGTTACTCCCGGACAGTGAACACTGAAGCTTTCTTT
>.|TRBJ1-6|.|TRBV4-3
CASSQDGGGPNSPLHF
TGCGCCAGCAGCCAAGATGGGGGGGGGCCTAATTCACCCCTCCACTTT
>.|TRBJ2-3|TRBD1|TRBV27
CASRTGTDFSTDTQYF
TGTGCCAGCAGAACCGGGACAGACTTTAGCACAGATACGCAGTATTTT
>.|TRBJ1-1|TRBD1|TRBV16
CASSQRTGDTEAFF
TGTGCCAGCAGCCAACGGACAGGGGACACTGAAGCTTTCTTT
>.|TRBJ2-7|.|TRBV29-1
CSVEVHGTRLSYEQYF
TGCAGCGTTGAAGTGCACGGGACACGACTCTCCTACGAGCAGTACTTC
>.|TRBJ2-1|.|TRBV6-6
CASSYGFRTYEQFF
TGTGCCAGCAGTTACGGTTTTAGAACCTATGAGCAGTTCTTC
>.|TRBJ2-2|TRBD1|TRBV5-4
CASHRWTGENTGELFF
TGTGCCAGCCATAGATGGACAGGAGAAAACACCGGGGAGCTGTTTTTT
>.|TRBJ2-1|.|TRBV9
CASSVGIYNEQFF
TGTGCCAGCAGCGTGGGCATTTACAATGAGCAGTTCTTC
>once|TRBJ1-6|TRBD1|TRBV10-2
CASTGQASRYNSPLHF
TGCGCCAGCACCGGACAGGCCTCTCGCTATAATTCACCCCTCCACTTT
>.|TRBJ1-4|TRBD1|TRBV7-8
CASSPRPTGELDEKLFF
TGTGCCAGCAGCCCGCGACCGACAGGGGAACTGGATGAAAAACTGTTTTTT
>once|TRBJ2-1|TRBD2|TRBV2
CATGTSGRNEQFF
TGTGCCACCGGGACTAGCGGGAGGAATGAGCAGTTCTTC
>.|TRBJ2-4|TRBD1|TRBV25-1
CASSEGQGENIQYF
TGTGCCAGCAGTGAAGGACAGGGGGAAAACATTCAGTACTTC
>.|TRBJ2-7|TRBD1|TRBV6-4
CASSVGQGYGQYF
TGTGCCAGCAGTGTTGGACAGGGCTACGGGCAGTACTTC
>.|TRBJ2-7|.|TRBV19
CASTTGDNSYEQYF
TGTGCCAGTACAACCGGGGACAACTCCTACGAGCAGTACTTC
>.|TRBJ2-1|TRBD2|TRBV7-2
CASSLVAGNYNEQFF
TGTGCCAGCAGCTTGGTAGCGGGAAACTACAATGAGCAGTTCTTC
>.|TRBJ1-3|.|TRBV11-2
CASSQNPITGRGGNTIYF
TGTGCCAGCAGTCAAAACCCGATAACAGGGCGCGGAGGAAACACCATATATTTT
>.|TRBJ1-2|.|TRBV29-1
CSVLTGPGYTF
TGCAGCGTGCTTACGGGTCCCGGCTACACCTTC
>.|TRBJ1-1|.|TRBV9
CASSVDDRSNTEAFF
TGTGCCAGCAGCGTAGACGACAGATCGAACACTGAAGCTTTCTTT
>once|TRBJ2-7|TRBD1|TRBV7-2
CASSTGTGDYEQYF
TGTGCCAGCAGCACCGGGACAGGTGACTACGAGCAGTACTTC
>medium-sized|TRBJ1-1|.|TRBV4-3
CASSQDGGFNTEAFF
TGCGCCAGCAGCCAAGATGGGGGGTTTAACACTGAAGCTTTCTTT
>.|TRBJ2-7|TRBD1|TRBV5-1
CASTHRTGGSEQYF
TGCGCCAGCACCCACCGGACAGGGGGTTCCGAGCAGTACTTC
>.|TRBJ2-5|TRBD2|TRBV5-1
CASSLLAGVQETQYF
TGCGCCAGCAGCCTCCTAGCGGGAGTCCAAGAGACCCAGTACTTC